These 21 T cell receptor beta chains share one sample of origin, sequenced in a study of T cell responses to AZD1222 COVID-19 vaccine. Assay used: immunoSEQ multiplex PCR; TCRdb lists only in-frame clones, some missing. There are tens of thousands of clones in the sample; less than 95% occur only once, and about 5.4% lies in the top ten. This specimen was peripheral blood, taken 28 days after the second AZD1222 dose. The origin of the receptors is an adult who received the AZD1222 COVID-19 vaccine.

J is TRBJ1-1 and V is TRBV15; D unresolved. Looked up from germline, CDR1 is LNHNV and CDR2 is YYDKDF (reference sequence). This CDR3 has 10 amino acids. The V and J ends lost 0 bases and 8 bases respectively, with 1 base between them. CDR3: CATSREEAFF. The CDR3, as DNA: TGTGCCACCAGCAGAGAAGAAGCTTTCTTT.

The chain employs TRBV7-2 and TRBJ1-5; D unresolved. Per the germline V gene, CDR1 is SGHTA and CDR2 is FQGNSA. The CDR3 runs to 14 residues. V shed 2 bases and J shed 7 bases, with 12 bases lying between them. The CDR3 reads CASSLYGVSQPQHF. Here the CDR3 DNA reads TGTGCCAGCAGCTTATACGGGGTCAGCCAGCCCCAGCATTTT. Using reference TRBV7-2 and TRBJ1-5 for the parts outside the CDR3, the full variable domain is GAGVSQSPSNKVTEKGKDVELRCDPISGHTALYWYRQSLGQGLEFLIYFQGNSAPDKSGLPSDRFSAERTGGSVSTLTIQRTQQEDSAVYLCASSLYGVSQPQHFGDGTRLSIL.

This clone was detected once. The V call is TRBV7-2, the J call TRBJ2-1; weak D call: TRBD2 (5 bases). CDR1 is SGHTA, CDR2 FQGNSA, per germline. With 1 base removed from V and 4 bases from J, the gap between germline ends came to 11 bases. The CDR3 length is 15 residues. The CDR3 reads CASSLEAEVYNEQFF. The CDR3 nucleotides read TGTGCCAGCAGCTTAGAGGCGGAGGTATACAATGAGCAGTTCTTC.

The chain couples TRBV2 to TRBJ1-5; tentatively, D is TRBD1 (5 bases). Between the trimmed V and J ends, which lost 0 bases and 6 bases, there was a span of 12 bases. Germline CDR1 SNHLY, CDR2 FYNNEI. This CDR3 is 15 amino acids long. CDR3 amino acids: CASSEALRARQPQHF. The DNA for the CDR3 is TGTGCCAGCAGTGAAGCGCTCAGGGCCCGTCAGCCCCAGCATTTT.

This chain links TRBV2 with TRBJ1-4, with 9 bases that match TRBD1. This CDR3 has 15 amino acids. The V gene's germline CDR1 is SNHLY and CDR2 FYNNEI. Germline trimming cut 4 bases from V and 10 bases from J; bases unmatched to any gene: 10. CDR3 residues: CASSVRTGAVGKLFF. In nucleotides, the CDR3 is TGTGCCAGCAGTGTCAGGACAGGGGCAGTTGGAAAACTGTTTTTT.

The chain combines TRBV5-6 with TRBJ1-5; maybe TRBD1 (5 bases). V gave up 2 bases and J gave up 4 bases, with 13 bases separating them. The germline CDR1 and CDR2 sequences are SGHDT and YYEEEE. This CDR3 has 15 residues. The CDR3 here is CASSFGTHGNQPQHF. In nucleotides, the CDR3 is TGTGCCAGCAGCTTCGGGACCCACGGTAATCAGCCCCAGCATTTT.

The gene calls are TRBV6-5 and TRBJ1-5; D remains ambiguous. The CDR3 contains 13 residues. V was trimmed by 4 bases and J by 6 bases, leaving 10 bases between them. Germline CDR1 reads MNHEY; CDR2 reads SVGAGI. DNA of the CDR3: TGTGCCAGCAGTTCTCTTGGAATTCAGCCCCAGCATTTT. The encoded protein is CASSSLGIQPQHF.

The rearrangement joins TRBV5-6 to TRBJ1-4; D ambiguous. Germline loops: CDR1 SGHDT, CDR2 YYEEEE. The CDR3 runs 14 residues. Trimming left V 0 bases short and J 2 bases short, with 5 bases between. As DNA, the CDR3 is TGTGCCAGCAGCTTGGTAGGGACTAATGAAAAACTGTTTTTT. Translating gives CASSLVGTNEKLFF.

The chain uses TRBV7-9 and TRBJ2-5, with D possibly TRBD2 on 6 matching bases. The CDR3 has 13 amino acids. Per the germline V gene, CDR1 is SEHNR and CDR2 is FQNEAQ (reference sequence). V shed 3 bases and J shed 9 bases, with 14 bases lying between them. The CDR3 region is CASSLAGPSAQYF. The CDR3 coding sequence is TGTGCCAGCAGCTTGGCGGGGCCGTCGGCCCAGTACTTC.

The chain joins TRBV3-1 (or the pseudogene TRBV3-2) to TRBJ1-1; D gene unclear. Germline-derived CDR1 and CDR2 are LGHDT and YNNKEL (reference sequence). V shed 2 bases and J shed 1 base, with 11 bases lying between them. CDR3 length equals 15 residues. In nucleotides, the CDR3 is TGTGCCAGCAGCCAAAACACGCAATCGAACACTGAAGCTTTCTTT. This codes for CASSQNTQSNTEAFF.

The rearrangement uses TRBV11-2 and TRBJ2-3; either TRBD1 or TRBD2 may supply D (5 bases each). Germline V gene lookup returns CDR1 SGHAT and CDR2 FQNNGV. V lost 7 bases and J lost 3, with 20 bases in between. This CDR3 comprises 16 residues. The CDR3: CASIGDRGRVTDTQYF. CDR3 nucleotides: TGTGCCAGCATCGGAGACCGGGGCAGGGTGACAGATACGCAGTATTTT.

The J gene is TRBJ1-3, the V gene TRBV6-5, with no clear D. V gave up 2 bases and J gave up 0 bases, with 2 bases separating them. The CDR3 contains 13 residues. Per germline, CDR1 MNHEY and CDR2 SVGAGI. The CDR3 nucleotides read TGTGCCAGCAGTTACAGCTCTGGAAACACCATATATTTT. Encoded protein: CASSYSSGNTIYF.

The CDR3 coding sequence is TGTGCCCTGCAAGGAGAGGGAGTAAGCACAGATACGCAGTATTTT. Its translation: CALQGEGVSTDTQYF. V usage is TRBV21-1 and J usage is TRBJ2-3; the D call TRBD2 from the table was never checked on the DNA. TRBV21-1 is a recognized pseudogene. The CDR3 runs to 15 residues.

The gene calls are TRBV28 and TRBJ2-2; no firm D call. Per germline, CDR1 MDHEN and CDR2 SYDVKM. The V end was cut by 10 bases, the J end by 6 bases, with 15 bases between. CDR3 length: 13 residues. DNA of the CDR3: TGTGCCACCCGACGCCAGGCGTCCGGGGAGCTGTTTTTT. This gives the protein CATRRQASGELFF.

The table lists this clone with a count of one. The chain couples TRBV11-3 to TRBJ1-1, with D perhaps TRBD1 (6 bases). CDR1 SGHNT and CDR2 YENEEA come from the germline V gene. Trimming took 5 bases from V and 4 from J, leaving 11 bases between them. The CDR3 consists of 13 residues. CDR3 nucleotide sequence: TGTGCCAGCAGCCGTAAAGGGGGCACTGAAGCTTTCTTT. It translates to CASSRKGGTEAFF.

This sequence joins TRBV5-5 and TRBJ1-1; D gene unclear. Looked up from germline, CDR1 is SGHKS and CDR2 is YYEKEE (reference sequence). This CDR3 has 13 residues. V gave up 3 bases and J gave up 4 bases, with 10 bases separating them. CDR3 nucleotides: TGTGCCAGCAGCTCGAAGGTCGGCACTGAAGCTTTCTTT. It yields the protein CASSSKVGTEAFF.

V usage is TRBV24-1 and J usage is TRBJ1-5; no firm D call. Germline lookup yields CDR1 KGHDR and CDR2 SFDVKD. The CDR3 extends over 16 amino acids. V dropped 2 bases and J dropped 9 bases, with 19 bases sitting between them. CDR3 nucleotide sequence: TGTGCCACCAGTGATTCTAGGGCCGGCTTAGTGATGCCCCAGCATTTT. Translating gives CATSDSRAGLVMPQHF.

For the CDR3, the DNA is TGTGCCACCAGCGGCAAAGGCATGGCTGAAGCTTTCTTT. Encoded protein: CATSGKGMAEAFF. This chain uses TRBV15 with TRBJ1-1; D uncertain. The CDR3 extends over 13 amino acids. V shed 5 bases and J shed 6 bases, with 13 bases lying between them. Per the germline V gene, CDR1 is LNHNV and CDR2 is YYDKDF (reference sequence).

The rearrangement joins TRBV25-1 to TRBJ2-3; 7 nucleotides align to TRBD1. The germline V gene has CDR1 MGHDK and CDR2 SYGVNS. V lost 1 base and J lost 0; bases outside the gene matches: 4. The CDR3 is 16 amino acids. The CDR3 protein is CASSELWDSSTDTQYF. The CDR3 region has the DNA TGTGCCAGCAGTGAATTGTGGGACAGCAGCACAGATACGCAGTATTTT.

This clone was seen once. The gene calls are TRBV28 and TRBJ1-1; 7 bases align to TRBD1. Per germline, CDR1 MDHEN and CDR2 SYDVKM. V dropped 5 bases and J dropped 6; count of bases not matched to a gene: 15. The CDR3 has 16 residues. The CDR3, as DNA: TGTGCCAGCAGTAACGCCGACCAGGGGGGGAAGGCTGAAGCTTTCTTT. Translated: CASSNADQGGKAEAFF. The entire variable domain, with the rest obtained from reference TRBV28 and TRBJ1-1, is as follows: DVKVTQSSRYLVKRTGEKVFLECVQDMDHENMFWYRQDPGLGLRLIYFSYDVKMKEKGDIPEGYSVSREKKERFSLILESASTNQTSMYLCASSNADQGGKAEAFFGQGTRLTVV.

The chain uses TRBV19 and TRBJ2-3; 14 bases fit TRBD2. The CDR3 spans 16 residues. Germline loops: CDR1 LNHDA, CDR2 SQIVND (reference sequence). With V trimmed by 2 bases and J by 7 bases, 5 bases remained unmatched. The CDR3 region is CASSISGTSGGYTQYF. In DNA form, the CDR3 reads TGTGCCAGTAGTATATCGGGGACTAGCGGGGGCTATACGCAGTATTTT.